The 29 T cell receptor beta chains below all came from one sample that was sequenced in a study of blood T cell repertoires in COVID-19. Clones were sequenced by immunoSEQ multiplex PCR, and TCRdb holds only the in-frame ones, with some missing. Counted here are more than 14,000 clones, 86% occurring once; the ten biggest clones make up 17%. The sample comprised peripheral blood. The source is a human donor in a cohort sampled during active COVID-19.

The chain joins TRBV7-2 to TRBJ1-4; no clear D gene. CDR3 size: 13 residues. Germline V gene sequence: CDR1 SGHTA, CDR2 FQGNSA. V was trimmed by 5 bases and J by 4 bases, leaving 8 bases between them. The CDR3 DNA is TGTGCCAGCAGCCCTAGCCTTAATGAAAAACTGTTTTTT. Protein: CASSPSLNEKLFF.

The chain carries TRBV14 and TRBJ2-3; TRBD1 matches 9 bases. This CDR3 is 16 amino acids long. The germline gives CDR1 SGHDN, CDR2 FVKESK. J was trimmed by 13 bases and V by 4 bases; bases with no gene match: 18. The CDR3 loop reads CASSPRGTGSSGRKYF. In DNA form, the CDR3 reads TGTGCCAGCAGCCCCCGGGGGACAGGGTCGAGCGGACGGAAGTATTTT. Drawing the rest from reference TRBV14 and TRBJ2-3, the complete variable domain is EAGVTQFPSHSVIEKGQTVTLRCDPISGHDNLYWYRRVMGKEIKFLLHFVKESKQDESGMPNNRFLAERTGGTYSTLKVQPAELEDSGVYFCASSPRGTGSSGRKYFGPGTRLTVL.

The chain's CDR3 is CASSSTTGVHEKLFF. As DNA, the CDR3 is TGTGCCAGCAGCTCAACGACAGGGGTCCATGAAAAACTGTTTTTT. The chain employs TRBV13 and TRBJ1-4; TRBD1 aligns across 8 bases. The CDR3 length is 15 residues. The germline gives CDR1 PRHDT, CDR2 FYEKMQ (reference sequence). V lost 4 bases, J lost 6 bases, and 7 bases stayed unmatched.

The rearrangement joins TRBV6-2 or TRBV6-3 to TRBJ2-5, with TRBD2 identical over 9 bases. After removal of 2 bases from V and 2 bases from J, the junction contained 6 bases not matched to a gene. The CDR3 loop spans 16 amino acids. Germline V CDR1 and CDR2: MNHEY, SVGEGT. The CDR3 region is CASSYRQRGAQETQYF. The CDR3 DNA follows: TGTGCCAGCAGTTACAGGCAGCGGGGGGCTCAAGAGACCCAGTACTTC.

The chain has TRBV4-2 and TRBJ1-5, with D possibly being TRBD1 (6 bases). The V gene lost 1 base and the J gene lost 3 bases, with 16 bases spanning the gap. CDR1 is LGHNA and CDR2 is YNFKEQ in the germline V gene. This CDR3 is 17 amino acids long. DNA of the CDR3: TGTGCCAGCAGCCAAGGGACCGGGGGGCATAACAATCAGCCCCAGCATTTT. Translating gives CASSQGTGGHNNQPQHF.

The chain uses TRBV6-4 and TRBJ2-6; D may be TRBD2 (6 bases). Germline V CDR1 and CDR2: MRHNA, SNTAGT. The CDR3 is 15 residues long. With 2 bases removed from V and 1 base from J, the gap between germline ends came to 6 bases. The DNA of the CDR3 is TGTGCCAGCAGTGACCGGGAGTCTGGGGCCAACGTCCTGACTTTC. Amino acid sequence: CASSDRESGANVLTF.

The chain carries TRBV5-1 and TRBJ2-7; 8 nucleotides match TRBD1. Germline CDR1 is SGHRS and CDR2 is YFSETQ. This CDR3 has 14 amino acids. J gave up 4 bases and V 0 bases, and 3 bases lay outside the gene matches. The DNA of the CDR3 is TGCGCCAGCAGCTTGGCGCAGGGGGCTTACGAGCAGTACTTC. Encoded protein: CASSLAQGAYEQYF.

The rearrangement uses TRBV2 and TRBJ1-6; D might be TRBD1 (6 bases). Per the germline V gene, CDR1 is SNHLY and CDR2 is FYNNEI. The CDR3 has 16 residues. Trimming removed 6 bases at V and 11 bases at J, with 23 bases between. The CDR3 here is CASREGTGTRTTPLHF. The CDR3 DNA sequence: TGTGCCAGCAGAGAGGGAACCGGGACAAGGACGACACCCCTCCACTTT. Full variable domain (missing parts from reference TRBV2 and TRBJ1-6): EPEVTQTPSHQVTQMGQEVILRCVPISNHLYFYWYRQILGQKVEFLVSFYNNEISEKSEIFDDQFSVERPDGSNFTLKIRSTKLEDSAMYFCASREGTGTRTTPLHFGNGTRLTVT.

The chain has TRBV6-1 and TRBJ2-7; possibly TRBD1 for D (6 bases). With 3 bases removed from V and 7 bases from J, the gap between germline ends came to 16 bases. Germline loops: CDR1 MNHNS, CDR2 SASEGT. The length of the CDR3 is 14 residues. As DNA, the CDR3 is TGTGCCAGCAGTGAGGCCGGGACACCGTTGGAGCAGTACTTC. It encodes CASSEAGTPLEQYF.

The rearrangement uses TRBV13 and TRBJ2-7; 9 positions agree with TRBD1. CDR1 is PRHDT, CDR2 FYEKMQ, per germline (reference sequence). The CDR3 runs to 14 residues. Trimming removed 5 bases from V and 6 bases from J; junction bases left unmatched: 8. The CDR3 loop reads CASSRTGTGIEQYF. For the CDR3, the DNA is TGTGCCAGCAGCCGGACCGGGACAGGGATCGAGCAGTACTTC.

This sequence joins TRBV19 and TRBJ1-1; the D is unclear. Germline loops: CDR1 LNHDA, CDR2 SQIVND (reference sequence). CDR3 length: 14 residues. Trimming cost V 6 bases and J 5 bases, with 16 bases left between them. The CDR3 nucleotides are TGTGCCAGTAGGTTAGGAGGGAGCGGGACTGAAGCTTTCTTT. It is translated as CASRLGGSGTEAFF.

The J gene is TRBJ1-1, the V gene TRBV3-1 (or the pseudogene TRBV3-2); D uncertain. Germline V gives CDR1 LGHDT, CDR2 YNNKEL (reference sequence). Trimming took off 5 bases at V and 5 bases at J, with 15 bases between the two ends. This CDR3 is built from 14 residues. In nucleotides, the CDR3 is TGTGCCAGCAGCTTATCGGGAGGTGGGACTGAAGCTTTCTTT. Translating it yields CASSLSGGGTEAFF.

The V and J genes are TRBV18 and TRBJ1-2; tentative D call: TRBD1 (5 bases). The V end was cut by 2 bases, the J end by 4 bases, with 11 bases between. The CDR3 consists of 14 residues. Germline-derived CDR1 and CDR2 are KGHSH and LQKENI. The CDR3 sequence is CASSPATASYGYTF. CDR3 in DNA: TGTGCCAGCTCACCAGCGACAGCGTCCTATGGCTACACCTTC.

The J gene is TRBJ2-5, the V gene TRBV12-5, with D possibly TRBD1 on 7 matching bases. CDR3 length equals 14 residues. V lost 5 bases and J lost 4, with 14 bases in between. Germline values: CDR1 LGHNT, CDR2 FRNRAP. The CDR3 region has the DNA TGTGCTAGTGGTACCGGGACAGCGGGAGAGACCCAGTACTTC. As protein: CASGTGTAGETQYF.

The V gene is TRBV7-2, the J gene TRBJ1-2; 7 positions match TRBD1. Germline V gene data show CDR1 as SGHTA and CDR2 as FQGNSA. The CDR3 is 14 amino acids. Trimming took 3 bases from V and 3 from J; bases not matched to a gene: 4. CDR3 bases: TGTGCCAGCAGCTTCCGGGACAGACACTATGGCTACACCTTC. It is translated as CASSFRDRHYGYTF.

The CDR3 nucleotides read TGTGCCAGCAGCTTAGTTACAGGGGGCGGGTATGGCTACACCTTC. It is translated as CASSLVTGGGYGYTF. V and J are TRBV7-2 and TRBJ1-2; 9 bases agree with TRBD1. The CDR3 extends over 15 amino acids. J gave up 5 bases and V 1 base, and 5 bases lay outside the gene matches. Germline CDR1 and CDR2: SGHTA and FQGNSA.

A note on this clone: The junction differs from germline at one of its ends, possibly a read error. The V call is TRBV29-1, the J call TRBJ2-3; 8 bases are shared with TRBD2. The CDR3 is 14 amino acids. CDR1 SQVTM and CDR2 ANQGSEA come from the germline V gene. As DNA, the CDR3 is TGCAGCGTTGCCCTAGCGGGTACCGAAAGCGGGGATTTTTTT. Protein sequence: CSVALAGTESGDFF.

The table lists this clone with a few counts. This chain uses TRBV2 with TRBJ2-7; 7 bases align to TRBD1. Germline V lookup: CDR1 SNHLY, CDR2 FYNNEI. V lost 6 bases, J lost 4 bases, and 9 bases stayed unmatched. The CDR3 loop spans 14 amino acids. CDR3 residues: CASRTGSNSYEQYF. Written as DNA, the CDR3 is TGTGCCAGCAGGACAGGGTCAAACAGTTACGAGCAGTACTTC.

The chain combines TRBV10-3 with TRBJ1-2; no firm D call. This CDR3 is 15 amino acids long. V was shortened by 7 bases and J by 2 bases, with 17 bases between the two germline ends. Germline V gene sequence: CDR1 ENHRY, CDR2 SYGVKD. The CDR3: CAIINIEAGNYGYTF. For the CDR3, the DNA is TGTGCCATCATCAATATTGAGGCGGGGAACTATGGCTACACCTTC.

The chain employs TRBV5-1 and TRBJ2-7; 8 nucleotides line up with TRBD1. The CDR3 runs 15 residues. Germline-derived CDR1 and CDR2 are SGHRS and YFSETQ. The V segment lost 4 bases and the J segment 3 bases; nucleotides outside the gene matches: 9. The CDR3 is CASSRTGQGNYEQYF. The CDR3 nucleotides read TGCGCCAGCAGCCGCACAGGACAGGGTAACTACGAGCAGTACTTC.

The V call is TRBV19, the J call TRBJ2-7; 8 positions agree with TRBD1. Germline assignment: CDR1 LNHDA and CDR2 SQIVND (reference sequence). Germline trimming cut 7 bases from V and 4 bases from J; bases unmatched to any gene: 6. This CDR3 region has 13 residues. The CDR3 protein is CASTWRTGYEQYF. Written as DNA, the CDR3 is TGTGCCAGTACCTGGCGGACAGGGTACGAGCAGTACTTC.

This clone was detected once. The genes are TRBV7-3 and TRBJ2-3; possible D gene TRBD2, 6 bases. V lost 1 base, J lost 6 bases, and 11 bases lay in between. Germline CDR1 is SGHTA and CDR2 is FQGTGA. CDR3 length: 14 amino acids. CDR3 loop: CASSLNKGRDTQYF. The CDR3 DNA is TGTGCCAGCAGCTTAAATAAGGGGAGGGATACGCAGTATTTT.

Note on this clone: The junction does not match germline at one end; this may be a read error. The chain joins TRBV9 to TRBJ1-3; possible D gene TRBD1, 5 bases. The germline gives CDR1 SGDLS, CDR2 YYNGEE. The CDR3 spans 16 residues. The chain's CDR3 is CASSGGLRRSGDTIYF. Here the CDR3 DNA reads TGTGCCAGCAGCGGGGGCCTTAGGCGGTCTGGAGACACCATATATTTT.

This chain connects TRBV30 to TRBJ2-1; D ambiguous. The CDR3 runs to 11 residues. V was clipped by 5 bases and J by 11 bases, with 13 bases between them. Germline V gives CDR1 GTSNPN, CDR2 SVGIG (reference sequence). This CDR3 is CAWGKTPKQFF. The CDR3 nucleotides are TGTGCCTGGGGCAAGACTCCTAAGCAGTTCTTC.

The chain recombines TRBV7-2 with TRBJ1-1, with unresolved D. In germline, CDR1 is SGHTA, CDR2 FQGNSA. V was clipped by 6 bases and J by 3 bases, with 14 bases between them. The CDR3 spans 14 residues. CDR3 DNA sequence: TGTGCCAGCAGTCCCCTCGGGTCGTACACTGAAGCTTTCTTT. As protein: CASSPLGSYTEAFF.

The chain has TRBV10-3 and TRBJ1-5, with D possibly TRBD1 on 6 matching bases. CDR1 is ENHRY and CDR2 is SYGVKD in the germline V gene. V shed 10 bases and J shed 0 bases, with 19 bases lying between them. The CDR3 has 16 amino acids. The CDR3 region has the DNA TGTGCCACCGGCCCCCGGGACACAGATAGCAATCAGCCCCAGCATTTT. Protein product: CATGPRDTDSNQPQHF.

V usage is TRBV5-8 and J usage is TRBJ2-7; possible D gene TRBD1, 6 bases. The V gene's germline CDR1 is SGHTS and CDR2 YDEGEE. The CDR3 contains 14 residues. V lost 6 bases and J 2 bases, leaving 15 bases between the germline ends. For the CDR3, the DNA is TGTGCCAGCATCCGGGTGGGGGCAACCTACGAGCAGTACTTC. It specifies CASIRVGATYEQYF.

The chain couples TRBV4-1 to TRBJ1-6; D is undetermined. Germline values: CDR1 MGHRA, CDR2 YSYEKL. Trimming took 1 base from V and 6 from J, leaving 7 bases between them. This CDR3 spans 14 amino acids. The CDR3 nucleotides read TGCGCCAGCAGCCAAGCACTGATTAATTCACCCCTCCACTTT. It yields the protein CASSQALINSPLHF.

V and J are TRBV4-2 and TRBJ1-4; a possible D gene is TRBD1 (6 bases). CDR3 length equals 15 residues. Germline assignment: CDR1 LGHNA and CDR2 YNFKEQ. Trimming removed 6 bases from V and 5 bases from J, with 16 bases in between. The DNA for the CDR3 is TGTGCCAGCAGGTCGCGGACAGCTTTAAATGAAAAACTGTTTTTT. As protein: CASRSRTALNEKLFF.